This record concerns one TCR beta chain sequence. What it binds is not known. This entry is derived from a study of T-cell memory formation after mild COVID-19. It was 5'RACE with constant-segment primers that produced the TCR alpha and TCR beta cDNA libraries, which carried sample barcodes and UMIs. Using its own MiXCR run on the 5' RACE reads, TCRdb lists one record per CDR3 protein. Of roughly 250,000 distinct CDR3 sequences in the sample, over 15% were seen once. Study findings and constraints: Nothing confirmed that second-wave clones peaking on day 37 were specific for SARS-CoV-2. Prior to infection, memory already included some responding clones, suggesting cross-reactive memory joined. Contracting CD8+ clones were enriched in EMRA, CD4+ mainly in CM and EM.

Germline lookup yields CDR1 SGHVS and CDR2 FNYEAQ. There are 16 residues in the CDR3. V was shortened by 5 bases and J by 3 bases, with 19 bases between the two germline ends. The receptor's source is a man aged 18 to 29 who had mild COVID-19 (a few samples of this study predate the infection). Cell type and time point are not known. The chain carries TRBV7-6 and TRBJ1-1; D not resolved. The sample comprised PBMCs or a T cell subset sorted from them (not recorded which). CDR3 amino acids: CASSQLGVDRYTEAFF. Here the CDR3 DNA reads TGTGCCAGCAGCCAACTTGGGGTGGATAGGTACACTGAAGCTTTCTTT.